Given below is one T cell receptor (beta chain) in context. Its target is not known. Repertoires were generated with immunoSEQ multiplex PCR, while TCRdb's copy carries only in-frame clones and drops some. The repertoire consists of tens of thousands of clones, with about 90% occurring once and the leading ten covering 1.7%. This entry comes from a study of siplizumab effects on memory and regulatory T cells. The study's findings and limits: Naive T cells apparently outstripped memory cells in diversity and seemed major alloresponse contributors. Unstimulated subsets were the mapping target of only a minor fraction of alloreactive clones. The Treg-derived share of mappable alloreactive CD4+ clones averaged 68.8% with siplizumab and over 25% in controls. Siplizumab caused a significant drop in alloreactive sequences traceable to unstimulated CD4+ memory cells.

V lost 0 bases and J lost 4, with 19 bases in between. CDR1 is SGHNT, CDR2 YYREEE, per germline (reference sequence). CDR3 length: 17 amino acids. This clonotype originated in a human donor in good health. The sample comprised Tregs sorted from blood. V usage is TRBV5-4 and J usage is TRBJ1-1; weak D call: TRBD1 (5 bases). CDR3 in amino acids: CASSLGRDRYFGTEAFF. The DNA for the CDR3 is TGTGCCAGCAGCTTGGGCCGGGACCGCTACTTTGGCACTGAAGCTTTCTTT.